Following are 7 T cell receptor beta chains from one sample sequenced in a study of siplizumab effects on memory and regulatory T cells. Repertoires were generated with immunoSEQ multiplex PCR, while TCRdb's copy carries only in-frame clones and drops some. The data hold about 7,200 clones, with just over 35% observed a single time. Cocultured for roughly six days at 37°C were the mixed lymphocyte reaction cells. Their recognized antigens are unknown. Sequenced: CFSE-low (dividing) CD8+ T cells sorted from an allogeneic mixed lymphocyte reaction. Receptors originate from a human donor in good health; the cells came from an allogeneic mixed lymphocyte reaction.

By frequency in the sample, this clone is medium-sized. J is TRBJ1-1 and V is TRBV6-1; maybe TRBD1 (5 bases). Trimming left V 5 bases short and J 6 bases short, with 13 bases between. There are 13 residues in the CDR3. CDR1 MNHNS and CDR2 SASEGT come from the germline V gene. The CDR3 nucleotides read TGTGCCAGCAGTCCGGGACCAGAACCTGAAGCTTTCTTT. Amino acids: CASSPGPEPEAFF.

This clone was picked up a small number of times. This chain joins TRBV5-1 and TRBJ2-1, with D perhaps matching TRBD1 or TRBD2 (5 bases each). This CDR3 is built from 14 residues. Per germline, CDR1 SGHRS and CDR2 YFSETQ. V gave up 0 bases and J gave up 6 bases, with 10 bases separating them. CDR3 region: CASSLAGGSNEQFF. The DNA for the CDR3 is TGCGCCAGCAGCTTGGCTGGGGGATCCAATGAGCAGTTCTTC.

The rearrangement links TRBV2 to TRBJ1-2; 10 bases are a match to TRBD1. The CDR3 runs 15 residues. Germline trimming cut 6 bases from V and 4 bases from J; bases unmatched to any gene: 8. Germline-derived CDR1 and CDR2 are SNHLY and FYNNEI. The CDR3 protein is CASSRQGAIFYGYTF. The CDR3 DNA is TGTGCCAGCAGCCGACAGGGGGCGATATTCTATGGCTACACCTTC.

The chain joins TRBV6-6 to TRBJ2-7, with 7 bases fitting TRBD1. J was trimmed by 6 bases and V by 2 bases; bases with no gene match: 4. The germline V gene has CDR1 MNHNY and CDR2 SVGAGI (reference sequence). The CDR3 covers 13 residues. This CDR3 is CASSYNTGVEQYF. As DNA, the CDR3 is TGTGCCAGCAGTTACAATACAGGGGTCGAGCAGTACTTC.

By share, this clone counts as medium-sized (0.01 to 0.1%). The rearrangement uses TRBV15 and TRBJ1-2; perhaps TRBD1 as D (5 bases). V lost 5 bases and J 3 bases, leaving 13 bases between the germline ends. CDR3 length: 14 amino acids. Germline V gives CDR1 LNHNV, CDR2 YYDKDF (reference sequence). CDR3 amino acids: CATSATWGYYGYTF. The CDR3 region has the DNA TGTGCCACCAGCGCGACTTGGGGCTACTATGGCTACACCTTC. Full variable domain (rest looked up from reference TRBV15 and TRBJ1-2): DAMVIQNPRYQVTQFGKPVTLSCSQTLNHNVMYWYQQKSSQAPKLLFHYYDKDFNNEADTPDNFQSRRPNTSFCFLDIRSPGLGDTAMYLCATSATWGYYGYTFGSGTRLTVV.

This clone is medium-sized. The genes are TRBV4-1 and TRBJ1-1; 9 positions agree with TRBD1. This CDR3 is 12 amino acids long. Unmatched junction bases numbered 5, after V lost 4 bases and J lost 11 bases. The germline V gene encodes CDR1 MGHRA and CDR2 YSYEKL. The CDR3 DNA reads TGCGCCAGCAGCCCGGGACAGGGCGACGCTTTCTTT. Amino acids: CASSPGQGDAFF.

In this sample, this clone is medium-sized (0.01 to 0.1%). J is TRBJ2-7 and V is TRBV27; weak D call: TRBD2 (5 bases). CDR1 MNHEY and CDR2 SMNVEV come from the germline V gene (reference sequence). V was shortened by 5 bases and J by 0 bases, with 14 bases between the two germline ends. CDR3 length: 15 residues. CDR3 nucleotide sequence: TGTGCCAGCAGTCTCCGAGGGTTTTCCTCCTACGAGCAGTACTTC. Protein sequence: CASSLRGFSSYEQYF.